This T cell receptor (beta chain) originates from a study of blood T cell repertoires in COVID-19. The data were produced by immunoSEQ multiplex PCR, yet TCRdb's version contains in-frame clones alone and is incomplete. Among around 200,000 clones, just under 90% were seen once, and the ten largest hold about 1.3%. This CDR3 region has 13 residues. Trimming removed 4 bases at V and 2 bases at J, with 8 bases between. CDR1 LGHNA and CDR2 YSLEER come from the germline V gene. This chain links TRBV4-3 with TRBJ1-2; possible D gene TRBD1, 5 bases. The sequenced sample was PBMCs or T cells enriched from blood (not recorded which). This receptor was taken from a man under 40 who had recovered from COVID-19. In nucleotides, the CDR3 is TGCGCCAGCAGCCTTGACAGAAACTATGGCTACACCTTC. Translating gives CASSLDRNYGYTF.